What follows are 6 T cell receptor beta chains derived from one specimen sequenced in a study of shared clonotypes between healthy human individuals. This table comes from immunoSEQ multiplex PCR, and its TCRdb copy is limited to in-frame clones, with some not included. This table has approximately 2.1 million clones, 85% to 95% appearing once. The sample comprised naive CD4+ T cells from PBMCs. Described subset: CD45RA+ positively selected. Receptors were obtained from a man aged 18 to 30 in good health. Some clones in this sample may be carry-over from other donors' samples.

This clone was seen a few times. The chain recombines TRBV4-2 with TRBJ1-1, with TRBD1 matching over 8 bases. Unmatched junction bases numbered 6, after V lost 0 bases and J lost 0 bases. The CDR3 runs 17 residues. The germline gives CDR1 LGHNA, CDR2 YNFKEQ. CDR3 coding DNA: TGTGCCAGCAGCCAAGACCCGGGACAGGCCATGAACACTGAAGCTTTCTTT. Protein product: CASSQDPGQAMNTEAFF.

This chain joins TRBV4-2 and TRBJ2-2; no reliable D call. The V end was cut by 3 bases, the J end by 1 base, with 12 bases between. CDR1 is LGHNA, CDR2 YNFKEQ, per germline. The CDR3 length is 16 residues. The CDR3 DNA reads as TGTGCCAGCAGCCACGCCCGAGCTCTGAACACCGGGGAGCTGTTTTTT. It translates to CASSHARALNTGELFF.

The V gene is TRBV7-8, the J gene TRBJ2-1, with a weak D call TRBD2 (5 bases). The CDR3 has 16 residues. Germline CDR1 is SGHVS and CDR2 is FQNEAQ. Trimming removed 2 bases at V and 7 bases at J, with 18 bases between. CDR3 region: CASSLMVALENNEQFF. The DNA of the CDR3 is TGTGCCAGCAGCTTAATGGTAGCGCTGGAGAATAATGAGCAGTTCTTC.

V gene TRBV18 combines with J gene TRBJ2-5; possibly TRBD1 for D (5 bases). Germline-derived CDR1 and CDR2 are KGHSH and LQKENI. This CDR3 spans 15 amino acids. V shed 6 bases and J shed 3 bases, with 17 bases lying between them. The CDR3 region has the DNA TGTGCCAGCTCGAACTCAAGGACATACGAAGAGACCCAGTACTTC. This encodes CASSNSRTYEETQYF. Full variable domain (outside the CDR3, taken from reference TRBV18 and TRBJ2-5): NAGVMQNPRHLVRRRGQEARLRCSPMKGHSHVYWYRQLPEEGLKFMVYLQKENIIDESGMPKERFSAEFPKEGPSILRIQQVVRGDSAAYFCASSNSRTYEETQYFGPGTRLLVL.

The chain carries TRBV5-4 and TRBJ2-2, with a possible D match to TRBD1 (5 bases). CDR3 length: 14 residues. The V gene lost 3 bases and the J gene lost 3 bases, with 9 bases spanning the gap. Germline CDR1 reads SGHNT; CDR2 reads YYREEE (reference sequence). CDR3 amino acids: CASSSDSYTGELFF. The CDR3 region has the DNA TGTGCCAGCAGCTCCGACAGCTACACCGGGGAGCTGTTTTTT.

The rearrangement joins TRBV7-6 to TRBJ1-4; D is possibly TRBD1 (6 bases). The CDR3 loop spans 16 amino acids. V was cut by 0 bases and J by 4 bases, with 12 bases left in between. Per the germline V gene, CDR1 is SGHVS and CDR2 is FNYEAQ. CDR3 sequence (DNA): TGTGCCAGCAGCTTAGCGAGGGGGGCTGTTAATGAAAAACTGTTTTTT. Amino acids: CASSLARGAVNEKLFF.